This T cell receptor (beta chain) was documented in a study of shared clonotypes between healthy human individuals. General study results and limits: When compared with the clonotypes that were shared by all four sorted-subset donors, the non-shared clonotypes turned out to have lower generation probabilities.

Notes on this clone: No antigen is known for it.

Generated by immunoSEQ multiplex PCR, the TCRdb table keeps only in-frame clones and is missing some. The top ten hold approximately 0.39% of the sample, which has 2 million to 2.5 million clones, around 93% seen once. The CDR3 extends over 16 amino acids. V lost 5 bases and J lost 0, with 14 bases in between. Germline loops: CDR1 MNHNY, CDR2 SVGAGI (reference sequence). The receptor's source is a man aged 18 to 30 in good health. Some clones in this sample may be carry-over from other donors' samples. The sequencing input was naive CD4+ T cells from PBMCs. The subset was: CD45RA+ positively selected. The V gene is TRBV6-6, the J gene TRBJ2-1; D gene ambiguous. The CDR3 region has the DNA TGTGCCAGCAGTACCCCTTTGGGCGTCTCCTACAATGAGCAGTTCTTC. Protein sequence: CASSTPLGVSYNEQFF.